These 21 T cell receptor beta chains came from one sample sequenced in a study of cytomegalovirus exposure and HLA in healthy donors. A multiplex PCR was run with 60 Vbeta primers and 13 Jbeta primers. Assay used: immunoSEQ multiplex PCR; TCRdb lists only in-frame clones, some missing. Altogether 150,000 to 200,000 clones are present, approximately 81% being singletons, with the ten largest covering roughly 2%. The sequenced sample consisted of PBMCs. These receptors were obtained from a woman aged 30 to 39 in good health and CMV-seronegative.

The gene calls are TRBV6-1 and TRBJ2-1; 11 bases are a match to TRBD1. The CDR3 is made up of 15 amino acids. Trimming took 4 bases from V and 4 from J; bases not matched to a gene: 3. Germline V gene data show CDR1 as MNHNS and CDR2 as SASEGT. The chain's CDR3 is CASSAGTGGYNEQFF. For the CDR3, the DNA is TGTGCCAGCAGTGCCGGGACAGGGGGATACAATGAGCAGTTCTTC.

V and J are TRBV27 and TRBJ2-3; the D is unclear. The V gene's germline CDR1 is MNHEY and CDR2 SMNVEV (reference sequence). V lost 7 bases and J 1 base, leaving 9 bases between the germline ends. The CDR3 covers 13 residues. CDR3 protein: CASISTGTDTQYF. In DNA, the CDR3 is TGTGCCAGCATCTCGACTGGCACAGATACGCAGTATTTT.

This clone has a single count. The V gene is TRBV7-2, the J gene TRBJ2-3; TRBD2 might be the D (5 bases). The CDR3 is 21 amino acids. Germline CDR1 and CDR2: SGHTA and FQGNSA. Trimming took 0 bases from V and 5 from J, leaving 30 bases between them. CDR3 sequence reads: CASSLAGNPGISPRHLDTQYF. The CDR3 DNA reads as TGTGCCAGCAGCTTAGCCGGGAATCCGGGGATCAGCCCCCGCCACCTAGATACGCAGTATTTT.

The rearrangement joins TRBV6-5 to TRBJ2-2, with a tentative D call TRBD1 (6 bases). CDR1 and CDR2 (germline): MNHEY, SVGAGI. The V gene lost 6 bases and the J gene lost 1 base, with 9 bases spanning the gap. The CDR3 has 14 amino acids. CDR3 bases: TGTGCCAGCAGACGAGGGGGGAACACCGGGGAGCTGTTTTTT. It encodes CASRRGGNTGELFF.

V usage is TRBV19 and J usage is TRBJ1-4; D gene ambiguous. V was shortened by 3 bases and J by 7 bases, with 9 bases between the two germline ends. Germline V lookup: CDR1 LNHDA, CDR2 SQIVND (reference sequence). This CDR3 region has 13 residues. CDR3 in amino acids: CASSMQVREKLFF. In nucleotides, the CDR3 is TGTGCCAGTAGTATGCAGGTTCGTGAAAAACTGTTTTTT.

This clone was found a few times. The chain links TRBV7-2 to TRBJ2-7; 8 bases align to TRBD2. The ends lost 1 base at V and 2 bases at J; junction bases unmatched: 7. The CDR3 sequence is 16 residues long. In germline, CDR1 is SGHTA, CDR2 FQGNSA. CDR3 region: CASSLGSSGSTYEQYF. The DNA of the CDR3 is TGTGCCAGCAGCTTAGGATCTAGCGGGTCCACCTACGAGCAGTACTTC.

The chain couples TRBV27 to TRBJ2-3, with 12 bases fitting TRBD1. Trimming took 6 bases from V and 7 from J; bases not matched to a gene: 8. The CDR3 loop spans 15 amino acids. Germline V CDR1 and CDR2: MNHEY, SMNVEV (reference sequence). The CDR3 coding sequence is TGTGCCAGCAGCCTCCGGGGGGACAGGGGGCATACGCAGTATTTT. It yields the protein CASSLRGDRGHTQYF.

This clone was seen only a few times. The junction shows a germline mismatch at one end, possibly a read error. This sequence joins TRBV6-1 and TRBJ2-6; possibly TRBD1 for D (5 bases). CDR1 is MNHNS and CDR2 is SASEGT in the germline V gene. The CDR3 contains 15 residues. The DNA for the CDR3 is TGTGCCAGCAGTGAAAGACTCTCTGGGGCCAACGGCCTGACTTTC. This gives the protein CASSERLSGANGLTF.

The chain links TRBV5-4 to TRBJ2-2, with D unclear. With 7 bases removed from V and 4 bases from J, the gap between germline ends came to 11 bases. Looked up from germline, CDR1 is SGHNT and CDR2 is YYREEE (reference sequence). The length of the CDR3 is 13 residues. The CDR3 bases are TGTGCCAGCGAGACTGTTGGCACCGGGGAGCTGTTTTTT. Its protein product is CASETVGTGELFF.

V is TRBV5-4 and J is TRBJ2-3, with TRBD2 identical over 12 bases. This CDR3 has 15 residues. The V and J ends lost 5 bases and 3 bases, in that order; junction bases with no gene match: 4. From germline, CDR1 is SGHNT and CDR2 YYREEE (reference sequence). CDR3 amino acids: CASRVGLAGTDTQYF. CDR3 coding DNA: TGTGCCAGCAGGGTAGGACTAGCGGGAACAGATACGCAGTATTTT.

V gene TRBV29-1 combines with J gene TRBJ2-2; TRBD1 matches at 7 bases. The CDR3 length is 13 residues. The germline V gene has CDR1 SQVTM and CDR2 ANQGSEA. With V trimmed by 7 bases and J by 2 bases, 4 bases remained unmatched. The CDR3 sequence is CSGRTGNTGELFF. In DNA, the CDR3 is TGCAGCGGGAGGACAGGTAACACCGGGGAGCTGTTTTTT.

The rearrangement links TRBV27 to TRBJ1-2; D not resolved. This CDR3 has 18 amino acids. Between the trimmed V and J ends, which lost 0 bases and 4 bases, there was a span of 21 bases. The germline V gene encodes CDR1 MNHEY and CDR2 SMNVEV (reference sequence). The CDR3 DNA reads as TGTGCCAGCAGTTTATCGCCCCGTACTGCGGAATTCGGCTATGGCTACACCTTC. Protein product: CASSLSPRTAEFGYGYTF.

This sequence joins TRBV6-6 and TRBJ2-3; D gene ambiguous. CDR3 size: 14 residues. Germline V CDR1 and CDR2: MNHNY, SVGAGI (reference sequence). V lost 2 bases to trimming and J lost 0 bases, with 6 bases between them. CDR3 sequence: CASSYGQSTDTQYF. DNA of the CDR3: TGTGCCAGCAGTTACGGGCAAAGCACAGATACGCAGTATTTT.

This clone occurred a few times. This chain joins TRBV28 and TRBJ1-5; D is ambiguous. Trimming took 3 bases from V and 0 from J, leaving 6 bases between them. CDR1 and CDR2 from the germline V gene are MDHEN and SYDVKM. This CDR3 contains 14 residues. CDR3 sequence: CASSFPYSNQPQHF. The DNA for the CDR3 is TGTGCCAGCAGTTTTCCTTATAGCAATCAGCCCCAGCATTTT. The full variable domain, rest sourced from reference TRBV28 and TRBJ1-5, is DVKVTQSSRYLVKRTGEKVFLECVQDMDHENMFWYRQDPGLGLRLIYFSYDVKMKEKGDIPEGYSVSREKKERFSLILESASTNQTSMYLCASSFPYSNQPQHFGDGTRLSIL.

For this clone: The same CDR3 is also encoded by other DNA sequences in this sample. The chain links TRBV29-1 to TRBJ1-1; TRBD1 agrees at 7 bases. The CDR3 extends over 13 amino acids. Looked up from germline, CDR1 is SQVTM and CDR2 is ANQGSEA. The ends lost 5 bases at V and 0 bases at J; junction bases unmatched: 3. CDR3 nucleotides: TGCAGCGTTAGGGGGCAGTTGAACACTGAAGCTTTCTTT. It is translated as CSVRGQLNTEAFF.

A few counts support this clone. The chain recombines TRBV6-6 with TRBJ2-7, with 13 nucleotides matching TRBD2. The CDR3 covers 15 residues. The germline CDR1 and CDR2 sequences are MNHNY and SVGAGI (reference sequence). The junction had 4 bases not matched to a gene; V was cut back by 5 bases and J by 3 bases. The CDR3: CASSARTSGGYEQYF. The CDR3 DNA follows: TGTGCCAGCAGTGCTCGGACTAGCGGGGGCTACGAGCAGTACTTC.

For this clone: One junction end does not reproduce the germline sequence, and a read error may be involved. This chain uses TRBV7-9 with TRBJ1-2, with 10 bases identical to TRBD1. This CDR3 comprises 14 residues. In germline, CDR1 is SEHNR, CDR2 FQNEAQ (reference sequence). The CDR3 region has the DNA TGTTCCAGCAGCCGCGGGACAGGGGCTGACGGCTACACCTTC. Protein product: CSSSRGTGADGYTF.

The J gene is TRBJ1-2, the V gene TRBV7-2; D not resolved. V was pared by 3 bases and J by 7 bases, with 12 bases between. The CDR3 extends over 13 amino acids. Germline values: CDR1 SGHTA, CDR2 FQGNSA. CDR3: CASSLGHLGGYTF. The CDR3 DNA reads TGTGCCAGCAGCTTGGGCCATTTGGGTGGCTACACCTTC.

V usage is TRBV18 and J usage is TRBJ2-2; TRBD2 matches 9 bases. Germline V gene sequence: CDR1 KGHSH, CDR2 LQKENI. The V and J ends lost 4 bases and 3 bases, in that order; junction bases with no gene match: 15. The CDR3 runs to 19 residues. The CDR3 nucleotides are TGTGCCAGCTCACGAGACGGACTCAGCGGGAGGTTATACACCGGGGAGCTGTTTTTT. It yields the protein CASSRDGLSGRLYTGELFF.

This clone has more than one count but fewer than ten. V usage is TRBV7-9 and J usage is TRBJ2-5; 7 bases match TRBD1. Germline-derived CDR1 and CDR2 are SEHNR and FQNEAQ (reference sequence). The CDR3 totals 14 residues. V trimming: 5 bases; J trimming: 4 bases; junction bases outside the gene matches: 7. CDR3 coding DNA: TGTGCCAGCAGCACTACAGGGGTTGTAGAGACCCAGTACTTC. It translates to CASSTTGVVETQYF.

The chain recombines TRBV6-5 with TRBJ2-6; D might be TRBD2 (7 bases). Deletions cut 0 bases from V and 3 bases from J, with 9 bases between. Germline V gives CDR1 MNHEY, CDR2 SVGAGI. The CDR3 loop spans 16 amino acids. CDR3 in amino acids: CASSYSGGLGANVLTF. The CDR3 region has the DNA TGTGCCAGCAGTTACTCCGGGGGGCTTGGGGCCAACGTCCTGACTTTC.